The 24 T cell receptor delta chains below were found in one sample sequenced in a study of gamma-delta chains in newborns, infants, children. TCRdb reran clone calling via CATT on the reads. The sample consists of about 5,400 delta-chain clones, under 20% of them appearing once. The material sequenced was blood. Every receptor here comes from a child who was a newborn, infant or young child, either healthy, febrile or measles-vaccinated (not recorded which).

This clone was recorded a few times. A read error may produce the germline difference seen at one junction end. The rearrangement joins TRDV2 to TRDJ2, with 9 bases identical to TRDD3. The CDR3 is made up of 20 amino acids. Germline CDR1 is GEAIGNYY and CDR2 is EKD. Here the CDR3 reads CACDPLPGTGGPALTAQRFF. For the CDR3, the DNA is TGTGCCTGTGACCCACTCCCCGGTACTGGGGGACCTGCTTTGACAGCACAACGCTTCTTT.

No V gene call was produced; the J gene was TRDJ1; TRDD3, the table's D call, lacks a check against the DNA. The CDR3 is made up of 17 amino acids. This chain's CDR3 is CALCSSPWDTQLGELIF. For the CDR3, the DNA is TGTGCTCTTTGTAGCTCCCCGTGGGATACGCAGCTCGGGGAACTCATCTTT.

V gene TRDV1 combines with J gene TRDJ1; D is unresolved. There are 14 residues in the CDR3. CDR1 is TSWWSYY, CDR2 QGS, per germline. Trimming took 6 bases from V and 7 from J, leaving 18 bases between them. The CDR3 is CALGSLRVPTKLIF. The DNA of the CDR3 is TGTGCTCTTGGTTCTTTAAGGGTCCCCACTAAACTCATCTTT.

The chain employs TRDV2 and TRDJ3; TRDD3 matches at 10 bases. TCRdb is silent on the J gene; assignment here came from matching the DNA to germline. The CDR3 is 20 amino acids. J gave up 1 base and V 0 bases, and 8 bases lay outside the gene matches. Germline CDR1 and CDR2: GEAIGNYY and EKD. The CDR3 DNA reads TGTGCCTGTGACACCGCGGGGGGATACGCTGGTTCCTGGGACACCCGACAGATGTTTTTC. Translation gives CACDTAGGYAGSWDTRQMFF.

The chain couples TRDV2 to TRDJ1; the match to TRDD3 covers 12 bases. TCRdb leaves out the J gene; it was filled in here by matching the DNA to germline. The CDR3 sequence is 19 residues long. The trim removed 0 bases at V and 0 bases at J, leaving 10 bases unmatched. Germline-derived CDR1 and CDR2 are GEAIGNYY and EKD. The CDR3: CACDTGAWGIRAYTDKLIF. The CDR3, as DNA: TGTGCCTGTGACACCGGGGCCTGGGGGATACGCGCGTACACCGATAAACTCATCTTT.

This clone is categorized as medium-sized. The same CDR3 can be traced to other DNA sequences in this sample. V gene TRDV2 combines with J gene TRDJ1, with 8 bases fitting TRDD3. Per the germline V gene, CDR1 is GEAIGNYY and CDR2 is EKD. The CDR3 spans 18 residues. V was clipped by 0 bases and J by 3 bases; unmatched bases: 14. The CDR3 sequence is CACDTVGGLGVKSDKLIF. CDR3 in DNA: TGTGCCTGTGACACCGTGGGGGGACTGGGGGTCAAGTCCGATAAACTCATCTTT.

The chain links TRDV1 to TRDJ1; the D is unclear. Germline CDR1 is TSWWSYY and CDR2 is QGS. This CDR3 comprises 13 residues. Deletions cut 4 bases from V and 0 bases from J, with 6 bases between. CDR3 in DNA: TGTGCTCTTGGGGGGGTGTACACCGATAAACTCATCTTT. Its protein is CALGGVYTDKLIF.

By frequency in the sample, this clone is medium-sized. CDR3 protein: CACDSILGADTDKLIF. The CDR3 DNA follows: TGTGCCTGTGACTCAATACTGGGGGCCGACACCGATAAACTCATCTTT. The chain employs TRDV2 and TRDJ1; 8 nucleotides align to TRDD3. The germline V gene encodes CDR1 GEAIGNYY and CDR2 EKD. Losses at the gene ends were 3 bases for V and 0 bases for J; bases not matched to a gene: 8. CDR3 length: 16 amino acids.

In its sample, this clone is medium-sized. This chain connects TRDV1 to TRDJ1, with 12 bases lining up with TRDD3. V dropped 4 bases and J dropped 1; count of bases not matched to a gene: 13. Per germline, CDR1 TSWWSYY and CDR2 QGS. The CDR3 has 19 residues. CDR3 nucleotides: TGTGCTCTTGGGGGTGCCTTCCTCGTACTGGGGGATACCACCGATAAACTCATCTTT. This encodes CALGGAFLVLGDTTDKLIF.

The table lists this clone with a few counts. The same CDR3 is also encoded by other DNA sequences in this sample. This chain connects TRDV2 to TRDJ3; 10 nucleotides align to TRDD3. The V gene end was trimmed by 1 base and the J gene end by 1 base; junction bases not matched to a gene: 3. This CDR3 is built from 18 residues. Germline assignment: CDR1 GEAIGNYY and CDR2 EKD. CDR3 nucleotide sequence: TGTGCCTGTGACACAGGGGGATACGGGTCCTGGGACACCCGACAGATGTTTTTC. Translated, it gives CACDTGGYGSWDTRQMFF.

The J gene is TRDJ1, the V gene TRDV2, with 10 bases fitting TRDD3. TCRdb offers no J gene call, so here the DNA was matched to germline to obtain one. Germline V gives CDR1 GEAIGNYY, CDR2 EKD. V shed 1 base, J shed 0 bases, and the junction held 13 bases outside the gene matches. The CDR3 has 19 amino acids. The chain's CDR3 is CACDTLGDSRGGNTDKLIF. The CDR3 bases are TGTGCCTGTGACACGCTGGGGGATAGCCGTGGGGGCAACACCGATAAACTCATCTTT.

The chain employs TRDV1 and TRDJ1; 8 bases agree with TRDD3. From germline, CDR1 is TSWWSYY and CDR2 QGS. V gave up 4 bases and J gave up 2 bases; unmatched junction bases: 21. The CDR3 spans 20 residues. DNA for the CDR3: TGTGCTCTTGGGGTCCTGGGCCTTCCCCGCCTGGGGGAGTGTACCGATAAACTCATCTTT. Its translation is CALGVLGLPRLGECTDKLIF.

This clone counts as medium-sized. This CDR3 is also generated by other DNA sequences in the sample. This chain uses TRDV2 with TRDJ1; 11 nucleotides agree with TRDD3. CDR1 is GEAIGNYY and CDR2 is EKD in the germline V gene. The trim removed 0 bases at V and 6 bases at J, leaving 17 bases unmatched. The CDR3 runs 19 residues. DNA of the CDR3: TGTGCCTGTGACACCGTCGTGAGACTGGGGGATAGCCAAGGAAATAAACTCATCTTT. This sequence encodes CACDTVVRLGDSQGNKLIF.

For this clone: This may arise from a read error, as a much more abundant clone is one base away. The chain is built from TRDV2 and TRDJ2; 8 nucleotides agree with TRDD3. The J gene was missing in TCRdb and was found by matching the end of the DNA to germline. Germline V gene lookup returns CDR1 GEAIGNYY and CDR2 EKD. Trimming took 1 base from V and 0 from J; bases not matched to a gene: 6. The length of the CDR3 is 17 residues. Here the CDR3 reads CACDTLGGPSLTAQLFF. The CDR3 DNA sequence: TGTGCCTGTGACACACTGGGGGGCCCCTCTTTGACAGCACAACTCTTCTTT.

By proportion, this clone is large. The chain has TRDV2 and TRDJ1, with 7 bases that match TRDD3. The V gene's germline CDR1 is GEAIGNYY and CDR2 EKD. The V segment lost 1 base and the J segment 0 bases; nucleotides outside the gene matches: 7. The length of the CDR3 is 16 residues. CDR3 DNA: TGTGCCTGTGACACTCCGTGGGGGACCCACACCGATAAACTCATCTTT. Translating it yields CACDTPWGTHTDKLIF.

No V gene call was produced; the J gene was TRDJ4; TRDD3 was called by the table and not checked on the DNA. CDR3 length: 20 amino acids. In nucleotides, the CDR3 is TGTGCCCTTGGGGGACGCTTCCACCATACCGTACTGGGGGACGCCAGACCCCTGATCTTT. It translates to CALGGRFHHTVLGDARPLIF.

With regard to this clone: A read error is possible here, since a much larger clone lies one base away. The chain is built from TRDV2 and TRDJ1, with 8 bases that match TRDD3. The J gene was not available in TCRdb and was assigned here by matching the DNA to germline segments. Germline V gene sequence: CDR1 GEAIGNYY, CDR2 EKD. J gave up 2 bases and V 0 bases, and 19 bases lay outside the gene matches. The CDR3 consists of 20 residues. In DNA form, the CDR3 reads TGTGCCTGTGACACCGTTGGCGATGGGGGATCCACCCTACGAACCGATAAACTCATCTTT. It yields the protein CACDTVGDGGSTLRTDKLIF.

The gene calls are TRDV2 and TRDJ1; D possibly corresponds to TRDD3 (6 bases). Since TCRdb gives no J gene, matching the DNA to germline was used here to assign it. This CDR3 contains 17 residues. With 0 bases removed from V and 0 bases from J, the gap between germline ends came to 16 bases. Germline V gene sequence: CDR1 GEAIGNYY, CDR2 EKD. CDR3 nucleotides: TGTGCCTGTGACACCGGCATACGTCTGGGGAACACCGATAAACTCATCTTT. As protein: CACDTGIRLGNTDKLIF.

This clone is judged medium-sized (0.01 to 0.1%). The chain carries TRDV1 and TRDJ1; 10 positions agree with TRDD3. CDR3 length: 22 residues. The germline gives CDR1 TSWWSYY, CDR2 QGS. Trimming cost V 0 bases and J 0 bases; bases outside gene matches: 19. CDR3 sequence (DNA): TGTGCTCTTGGGGAACTGAGGCGGCCGCTGAGACTGGGGGATTCTGACACCGATAAACTCATCTTT. Its translation is CALGELRRPLRLGDSDTDKLIF.

Comments on this clone: A much larger clonotype is one base distant, so this may be a read error. The chain links TRDV2 to TRDJ1; the match to TRDD3 covers 13 bases. The J segment lost 0 bases and the V segment lost 0 bases, leaving 6 bases of the junction unmatched. The CDR3 runs 18 residues. The germline V gene has CDR1 GEAIGNYY and CDR2 EKD. The CDR3 DNA sequence: TGTGCCTGTGACACCGTACTGGGGGATACGGCGTACACCGATAAACTCATCTTT. It specifies CACDTVLGDTAYTDKLIF.

This clone is medium-sized within its sample. V usage is TRDV2 and J usage is TRDJ3, with 12 bases lining up with TRDD3. With 0 bases clipped from V and 0 bases from J, the junction kept 5 bases outside the gene matches. CDR1 is GEAIGNYY, CDR2 EKD, per germline. This CDR3 has 20 amino acids. CDR3 protein: CACDTVWGIRGSWDTRQMFF. The CDR3 DNA is TGTGCCTGTGACACCGTCTGGGGGATACGTGGCTCCTGGGACACCCGACAGATGTTTTTC.

There are a few counts of this clone. Different DNA sequences within this sample yield the same CDR3. The V call is TRDV2, the J call TRDJ1, with TRDD3 identical over 8 bases. Germline CDR1 reads GEAIGNYY; CDR2 reads EKD. The junction had 3 bases not matched to a gene; V was cut back by 4 bases and J by 0 bases. CDR3 length: 14 amino acids. The CDR3 DNA reads as TGTGCCTGTGATTTACTGGGGGACACCGATAAACTCATCTTT. Its protein product is CACDLLGDTDKLIF.

This clone is labeled medium-sized. The V and J genes are TRDV1 and TRDJ1; TRDD3 agrees at 11 bases. Germline lookup yields CDR1 TSWWSYY and CDR2 QGS. V shed 0 bases and J 0 bases; nucleotides not matched to a gene: 12. There are 20 residues in the CDR3. CDR3 nucleotides: TGTGCTCTTGGGGAACTGGGAGTTGGGGGATACGGCTTTTACACCGATAAACTCATCTTT. Its protein product is CALGELGVGGYGFYTDKLIF.

The V call is TRDV2, the J call TRDJ3, with TRDD3 identical over 12 bases. The V and J ends lost 4 bases and 2 bases, in that order; junction bases with no gene match: 8. The length of the CDR3 is 19 residues. CDR1 GEAIGNYY and CDR2 EKD come from the germline V gene. The DNA of the CDR3 is TGTGCCTGTGATCCTCTGGGGGATACGGCCCCCTGGGACACCCGACAGATGTTTTTC. Protein: CACDPLGDTAPWDTRQMFF.